The 14 T cell receptor beta chains given below trace back to one sample, sequenced in a study of blood T cells in healthy people across ages. A second PCR of about 6 to 12 cycles used a sample-barcoded 5' primer and a J-beta primer mix. TCRdb reprocessed the 5' RACE reads with MiXCR, giving one entry per CDR3 protein. The data show a few hundred thousand distinct CDR3 sequences, approximately 52% seen once. Sequencing used blood. Every receptor here comes from a man aged 60-69 years in good health.

This chain uses TRBV5-1 with TRBJ1-1; D is perhaps TRBD1 (5 bases). Germline loops: CDR1 SGHRS, CDR2 YFSETQ. CDR3 length: 13 residues. Trimming cost V 3 bases and J 5 bases, with 11 bases left between them. The CDR3 protein is CASSCRGGTEAFF. The CDR3 coding sequence is TGCGCCAGCAGCTGTAGGGGCGGTACTGAAGCTTTCTTT.

This clonotype has just a few counts. The chain uses TRBV10-3 and TRBJ2-1; perhaps TRBD2 as D (5 bases). Germline loops: CDR1 ENHRY, CDR2 SYGVKD. V lost 6 bases, J lost 8 bases, and 20 bases lay in between. This CDR3 has 15 residues. This CDR3 is CAISPVFSEVHEQFF. DNA of the CDR3: TGTGCCATCAGCCCCGTCTTCTCGGAGGTCCATGAGCAGTTCTTC.

This rearrangement joins TRBV2 to TRBJ2-1, with D tentatively TRBD1 or TRBD2 (6 bases each). Germline lookup yields CDR1 SNHLY and CDR2 FYNNEI. CDR3 length: 13 amino acids. The V gene lost 2 bases and the J gene lost 8 bases, with 10 bases spanning the gap. The DNA of the CDR3 is TGTGCCAGCAGTGAAAAGGGGGGTTATGAGCAGTTCTTC. Translated: CASSEKGGYEQFF. The entire variable domain, with the rest obtained from reference TRBV2 and TRBJ2-1, is as follows: EPEVTQTPSHQVTQMGQEVILRCVPISNHLYFYWYRQILGQKVEFLVSFYNNEISEKSEIFDDQFSVERPDGSNFTLKIRSTKLEDSAMYFCASSEKGGYEQFFGPGTRLTVL.

The chain is built from TRBV11-2 and TRBJ2-5, with D maybe TRBD2 (6 bases). The DNA end favors TRBJ2-7, so the J call may be wrong. The CDR3 spans 15 residues. Germline V gene data show CDR1 as SGHAT and CDR2 as FQNNGV. The CDR3 is CASSLDRGTRTEQYF. For the CDR3, the DNA is TGTGCCAGCAGCTTAGATCGAGGGACTCGCACCGAGCAGTACTTC.

The chain couples TRBV7-9 to TRBJ2-3; 7 bases line up with TRBD1. CDR1 and CDR2 (germline): SEHNR, FQNEAQ (reference sequence). V gave up 3 bases and J gave up 2 bases; unmatched junction bases: 5. The CDR3 is made up of 15 amino acids. CDR3: CASSFRDSHTDTQYF. The CDR3 DNA reads as TGTGCCAGCAGCTTCCGGGACAGCCACACAGATACGCAGTATTTT.

The chain uses TRBV29-1 and TRBJ1-2; 8 nucleotides agree with TRBD1. The CDR3 totals 16 residues. Germline CDR1 reads SQVTM; CDR2 reads ANQGSEA. V gave up 0 bases and J gave up 4 bases; unmatched junction bases: 10. CDR3 coding DNA: TGCAGCGTTGAAGACCCTGGACAGGGCCGTGGCTATGGCTACACCTTC. It specifies CSVEDPGQGRGYGYTF.

The genes are TRBV6-5 and TRBJ1-2, with TRBD1 identical over 12 bases. This CDR3 comprises 16 residues. Trimming took 5 bases from V and 4 from J; bases not matched to a gene: 8. Germline CDR1 and CDR2: MNHEY and SVGAGI. As DNA, the CDR3 is TGTGCCAGCAGTACCCGGGACAGGGGGCGGGGCTATGGCTACACCTTC. Residues: CASSTRDRGRGYGYTF.

This clonotype was detected many times. The chain recombines TRBV10-1 with TRBJ2-1; 7 bases agree with TRBD1. The germline V gene encodes CDR1 WNHNN and CDR2 SYGVQD (reference sequence). There are 13 residues in the CDR3. V trimming: 0 bases; J trimming: 11 bases; junction bases outside the gene matches: 4. CDR3 sequence (DNA): TGCGCCAGCAGTGAGTCCGGGACAGCCAAGCAGTTCTTC. It specifies CASSESGTAKQFF.

V and J are TRBV6-1 and TRBJ1-1; D gene ambiguous. This CDR3 comprises 15 residues. The V and J ends lost 4 bases and 1 base respectively, with 13 bases between them. Germline V CDR1 and CDR2: MNHNS, SASEGT. CDR3 DNA: TGTGCCAGCAGTGTCGCGACGATGGGGAACACTGAAGCTTTCTTT. It codes for CASSVATMGNTEAFF.

The genes are TRBV14 and TRBJ1-6; a possible D gene is TRBD1 (6 bases). This CDR3 has 15 residues. V shed 2 bases and J shed 10 bases, with 15 bases lying between them. Germline CDR1 SGHDN, CDR2 FVKESK. CDR3 bases: TGTGCCAGCAGCCAATCAGGGGCCGGTACCTCACCCCTCCACTTT. Translating gives CASSQSGAGTSPLHF.

V gene TRBV11-1 combines with J gene TRBJ2-7; no clear D gene. Looked up from germline, CDR1 is SGHAT and CDR2 is FQDESV (reference sequence). V was clipped by 5 bases and J by 2 bases, with 10 bases between them. The CDR3 is 13 residues long. The CDR3 protein is CASSPSFPYEQYF. The CDR3 coding sequence is TGTGCCAGCAGCCCCAGCTTCCCCTACGAGCAGTACTTC. Full variable domain (missing parts from reference TRBV11-1 and TRBJ2-7): EAEVAQSPRYKITEKSQAVAFWCDPISGHATLYWYRQILGQGPELLVQFQDESVVDDSQLPKDRFSAERLKGVDSTLKIQPAELGDSAMYLCASSPSFPYEQYFGPGTRLTVT.

The J gene is TRBJ2-3, the V gene TRBV11-2, with 12 positions matching TRBD2. Germline lookup yields CDR1 SGHAT and CDR2 FQNNGV. The CDR3 has 16 amino acids. V lost 4 bases to trimming and J lost 2 bases; unmatched junction nucleotides: 4. CDR3 loop: CASSSRTSGNTDTQYF. The DNA of the CDR3 is TGTGCCAGCAGCTCCCGGACTAGCGGGAACACAGATACGCAGTATTTT. Combining the CDR3 with reference TRBV11-2 and TRBJ2-3 gives the whole variable domain EAGVAQSPRYKIIEKRQSVAFWCNPISGHATLYWYQQILGQGPKLLIQFQNNGVVDDSQLPKDRFSAERLKGVDSTLKIQPAKLEDSAVYLCASSSRTSGNTDTQYFGPGTRLTVL.

The rearrangement uses TRBV27 and TRBJ1-1; TRBD1 might be the D (5 bases). The length of the CDR3 is 14 residues. Germline CDR1 and CDR2: MNHEY and SMNVEV (reference sequence). Trimming removed 6 bases at V and 2 bases at J, with 13 bases between. CDR3 protein: CASRIRDANTEAFF. In DNA, the CDR3 is TGTGCCAGCAGAATTAGGGACGCTAACACTGAAGCTTTCTTT.

This clonotype was counted only a few times. The chain joins TRBV7-2 to TRBJ2-7, with 10 bases matching TRBD1. This CDR3 is built from 16 residues. CDR1 is SGHTA and CDR2 is FQGNSA in the germline V gene. J lost 1 base, V lost 1 base, and 4 bases had no gene match. Written as DNA, the CDR3 is TGTGCCAGCAGCTTAGGGGGACAGGGGAGGTCCTACGAGCAGTACTTC. Amino acid sequence: CASSLGGQGRSYEQYF.